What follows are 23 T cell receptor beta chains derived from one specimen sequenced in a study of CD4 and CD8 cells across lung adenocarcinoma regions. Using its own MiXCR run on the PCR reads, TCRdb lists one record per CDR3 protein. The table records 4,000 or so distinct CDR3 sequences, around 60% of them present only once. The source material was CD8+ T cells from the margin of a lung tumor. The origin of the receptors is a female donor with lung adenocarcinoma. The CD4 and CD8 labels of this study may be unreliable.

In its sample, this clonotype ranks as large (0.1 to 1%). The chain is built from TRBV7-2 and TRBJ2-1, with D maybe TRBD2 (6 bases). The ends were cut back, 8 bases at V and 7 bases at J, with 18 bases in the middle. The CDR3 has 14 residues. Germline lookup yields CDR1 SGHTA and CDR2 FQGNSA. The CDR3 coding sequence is TGTGCCAGCTCCGGCGGGGTGGGCCTGAATGAGCAGTTCTTC. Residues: CASSGGVGLNEQFF.

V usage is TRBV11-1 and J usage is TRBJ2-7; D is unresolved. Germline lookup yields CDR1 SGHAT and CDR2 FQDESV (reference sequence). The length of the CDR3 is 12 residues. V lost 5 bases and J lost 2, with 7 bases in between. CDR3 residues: CASSQDAYEQYF. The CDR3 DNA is TGTGCCAGCAGCCAGGACGCCTACGAGCAGTACTTC.

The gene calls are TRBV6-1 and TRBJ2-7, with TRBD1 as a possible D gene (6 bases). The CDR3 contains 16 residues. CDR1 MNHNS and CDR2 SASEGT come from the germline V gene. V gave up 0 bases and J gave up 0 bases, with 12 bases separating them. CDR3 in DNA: TGTGCCAGCAGTGAAGCGCCCGGGACAATCTCCTACGAGCAGTACTTC. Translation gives CASSEAPGTISYEQYF.

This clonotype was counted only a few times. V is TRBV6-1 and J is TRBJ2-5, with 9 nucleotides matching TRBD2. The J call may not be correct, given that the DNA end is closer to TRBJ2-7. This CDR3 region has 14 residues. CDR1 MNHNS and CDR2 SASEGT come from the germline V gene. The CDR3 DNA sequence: TGTGCCAGCAGCAATAGCGGGAGTACATACGAGCAGTACTTC. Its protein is CASSNSGSTYEQYF.

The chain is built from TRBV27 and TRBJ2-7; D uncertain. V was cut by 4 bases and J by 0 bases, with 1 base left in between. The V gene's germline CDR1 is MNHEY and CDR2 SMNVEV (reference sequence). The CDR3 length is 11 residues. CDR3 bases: TGTGCCAGCAGTTACTCCTACGAGCAGTACTTC. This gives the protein CASSYSYEQYF.

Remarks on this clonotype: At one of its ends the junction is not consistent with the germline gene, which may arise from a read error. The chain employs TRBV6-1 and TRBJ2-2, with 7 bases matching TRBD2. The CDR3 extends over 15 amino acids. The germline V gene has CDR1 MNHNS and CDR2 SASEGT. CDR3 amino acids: CASKTSRRNAGELFF. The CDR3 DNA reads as TGTGCCAGCAAGACTAGCCGGAGGAACGCCGGGGAGCTGTTTTTT.

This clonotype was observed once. Here the CDR3 reads CASSYGAFEQFF. In DNA form, the CDR3 reads TGTGCCAGCAGTTACGGTGCTTTTGAGCAGTTCTTC. The rearrangement joins TRBV6-5 to TRBJ2-1, with D uncertain. Per germline, CDR1 MNHEY and CDR2 SVGAGI. The CDR3 covers 12 residues. V was cut by 2 bases and J by 9 bases, with 8 bases left in between.

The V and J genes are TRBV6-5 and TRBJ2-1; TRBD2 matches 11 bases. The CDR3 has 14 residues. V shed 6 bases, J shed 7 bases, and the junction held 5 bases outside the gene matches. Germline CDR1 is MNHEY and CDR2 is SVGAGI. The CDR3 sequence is CASRLAGGRNEQFF. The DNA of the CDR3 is TGTGCCAGCAGGTTAGCGGGAGGGCGGAATGAGCAGTTCTTC.

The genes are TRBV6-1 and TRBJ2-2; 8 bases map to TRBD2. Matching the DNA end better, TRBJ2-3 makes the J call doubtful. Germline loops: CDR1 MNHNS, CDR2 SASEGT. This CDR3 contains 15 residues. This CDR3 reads CASRLAAGNTGAQYF. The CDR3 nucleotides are TGTGCCAGCAGACTAGCGGCTGGGAACACCGGGGCGCAGTATTTT.

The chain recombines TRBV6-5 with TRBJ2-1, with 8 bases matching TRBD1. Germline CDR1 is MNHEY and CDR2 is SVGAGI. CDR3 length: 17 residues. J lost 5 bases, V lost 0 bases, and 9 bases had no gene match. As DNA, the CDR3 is TGTGCCAGCAGTTACTCGATGTATATGGGACAGGACAATGAGCAGTTCTTC. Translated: CASSYSMYMGQDNEQFF.

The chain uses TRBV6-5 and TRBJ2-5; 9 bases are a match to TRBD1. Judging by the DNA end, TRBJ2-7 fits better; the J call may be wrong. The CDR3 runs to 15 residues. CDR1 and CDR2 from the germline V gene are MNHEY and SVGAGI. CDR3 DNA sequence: TGTGCCAGCAGTTATGAGGGGACAGGGAACTACGAGCAGTACTTC. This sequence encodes CASSYEGTGNYEQYF.

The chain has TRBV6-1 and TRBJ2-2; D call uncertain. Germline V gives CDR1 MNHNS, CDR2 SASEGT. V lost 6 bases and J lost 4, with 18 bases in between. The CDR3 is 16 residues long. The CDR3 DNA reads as TGTGCCAGCAGGGGTTCTAAGAAGGTCGCCACCGGGGAGCTGTTTTTT. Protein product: CASRGSKKVATGELFF.

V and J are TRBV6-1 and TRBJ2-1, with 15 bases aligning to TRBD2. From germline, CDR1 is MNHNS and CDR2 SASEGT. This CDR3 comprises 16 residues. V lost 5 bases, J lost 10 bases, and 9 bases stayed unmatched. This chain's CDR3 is CASSTRTSGREREQFF. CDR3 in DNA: TGTGCCAGCAGTACCCGGACTAGCGGGAGGGAGAGGGAGCAGTTCTTC.

In DNA form, the CDR3 reads TGCGCCAGCAGCCAAGTCAAAAAGGGACCAGGGGGGAGTAAAGCTTTCTTT. Encoded protein: CASSQVKKGPGGSKAFF. V usage is TRBV4-3 and J usage is TRBJ1-1; 7 bases are a match to TRBD1. The ends lost 1 base at V and 9 bases at J; junction bases unmatched: 17. The CDR3 length is 17 residues. Germline assignment: CDR1 LGHNA and CDR2 YSLEER.

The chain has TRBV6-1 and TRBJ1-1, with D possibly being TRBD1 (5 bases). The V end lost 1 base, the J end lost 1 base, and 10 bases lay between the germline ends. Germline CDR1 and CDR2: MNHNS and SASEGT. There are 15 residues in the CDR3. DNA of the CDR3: TGTGCCAGCAGTGAAGGACAGTGGGAGAACACTGAAGCTTTCTTT. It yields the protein CASSEGQWENTEAFF.

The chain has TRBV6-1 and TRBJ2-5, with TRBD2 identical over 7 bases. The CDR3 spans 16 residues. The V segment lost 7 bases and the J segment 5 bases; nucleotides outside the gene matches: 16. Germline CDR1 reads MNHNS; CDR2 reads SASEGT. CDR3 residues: CASTLWARGSMETQYF. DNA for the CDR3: TGTGCCAGCACCCTCTGGGCCCGCGGGAGTATGGAGACCCAGTACTTC.

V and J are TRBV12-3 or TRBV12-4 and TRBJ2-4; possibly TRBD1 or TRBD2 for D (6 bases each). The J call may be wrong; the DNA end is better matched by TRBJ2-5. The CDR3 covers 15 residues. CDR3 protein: CASSEGGHWDETQYF. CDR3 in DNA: TGTGCCAGCAGTGAGGGGGGCCACTGGGATGAGACCCAGTACTTC.

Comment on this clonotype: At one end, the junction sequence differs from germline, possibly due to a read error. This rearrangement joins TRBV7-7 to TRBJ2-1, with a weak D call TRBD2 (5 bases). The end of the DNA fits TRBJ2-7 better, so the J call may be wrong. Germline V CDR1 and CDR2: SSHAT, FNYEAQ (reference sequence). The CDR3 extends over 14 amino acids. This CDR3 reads CASSLAEGAYEQYF. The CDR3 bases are TGTGCTAGCAGCTTGGCAGAGGGTGCCTACGAGCAGTACTTC.

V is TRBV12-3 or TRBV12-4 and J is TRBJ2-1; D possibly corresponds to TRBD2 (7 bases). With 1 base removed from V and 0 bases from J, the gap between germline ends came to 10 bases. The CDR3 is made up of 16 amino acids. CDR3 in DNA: TGTGCCAGCAGTTTAGGAGGGGGGGTCTCCTACAATGAGCAGTTCTTC. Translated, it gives CASSLGGGVSYNEQFF.

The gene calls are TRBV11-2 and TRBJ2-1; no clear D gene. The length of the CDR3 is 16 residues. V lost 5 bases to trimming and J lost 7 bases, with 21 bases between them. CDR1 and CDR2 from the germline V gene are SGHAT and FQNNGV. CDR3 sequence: CASSLLAPARLNEQFF. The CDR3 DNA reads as TGTGCCAGCAGCCTTCTCGCCCCAGCCCGCCTAAATGAGCAGTTCTTC.

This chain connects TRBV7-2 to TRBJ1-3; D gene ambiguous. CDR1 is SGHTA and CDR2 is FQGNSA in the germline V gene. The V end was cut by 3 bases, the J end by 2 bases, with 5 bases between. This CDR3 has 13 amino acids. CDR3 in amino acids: CASSFEAGNTIYF. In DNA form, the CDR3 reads TGTGCCAGCAGCTTCGAAGCTGGAAACACCATATATTTT.

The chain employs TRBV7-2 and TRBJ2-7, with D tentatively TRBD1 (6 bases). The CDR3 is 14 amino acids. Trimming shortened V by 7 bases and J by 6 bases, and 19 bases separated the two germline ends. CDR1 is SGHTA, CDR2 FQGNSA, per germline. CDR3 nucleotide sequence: TGTGCCAGCACCTCAGACAGGACCGGTCCCGAGCAGTACTTC. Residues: CASTSDRTGPEQYF.

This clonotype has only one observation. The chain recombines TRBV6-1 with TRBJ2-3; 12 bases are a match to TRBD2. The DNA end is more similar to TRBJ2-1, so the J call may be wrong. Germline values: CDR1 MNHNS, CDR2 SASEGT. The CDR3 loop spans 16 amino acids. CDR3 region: CASSRTLAGGRNEQFF. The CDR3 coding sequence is TGTGCCAGCAGCCGAACACTAGCGGGAGGCCGCAATGAGCAGTTCTTC.